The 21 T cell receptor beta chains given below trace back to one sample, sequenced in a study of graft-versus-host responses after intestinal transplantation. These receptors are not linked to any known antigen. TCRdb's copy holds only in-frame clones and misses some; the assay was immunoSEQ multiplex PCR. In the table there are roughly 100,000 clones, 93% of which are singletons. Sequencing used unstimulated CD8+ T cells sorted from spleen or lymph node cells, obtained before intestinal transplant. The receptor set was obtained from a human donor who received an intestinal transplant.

The DNA of the CDR3 is TGCGCCAGCAGCTTTGTCTCTGGAGGCACAGATACGCAGTATTTT. The encoded protein is CASSFVSGGTDTQYF. The chain has TRBV5-1 and TRBJ2-3; D call uncertain. Germline V gene sequence: CDR1 SGHRS, CDR2 YFSETQ. The CDR3 spans 15 residues. Trimming cost V 2 bases and J 1 base, with 11 bases left between them.

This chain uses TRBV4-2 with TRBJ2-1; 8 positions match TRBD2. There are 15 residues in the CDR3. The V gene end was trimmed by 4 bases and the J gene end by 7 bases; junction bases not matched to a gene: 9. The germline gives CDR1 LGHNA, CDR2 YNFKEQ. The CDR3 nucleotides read TGTGCCAGCAGCCTCGGTATAGCGGGGAGGAATGAGCAGTTCTTC. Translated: CASSLGIAGRNEQFF.

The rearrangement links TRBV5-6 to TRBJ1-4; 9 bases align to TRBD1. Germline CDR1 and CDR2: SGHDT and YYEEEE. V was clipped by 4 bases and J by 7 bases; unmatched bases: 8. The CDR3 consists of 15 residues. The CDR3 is CASSGGQGLAEKLFF. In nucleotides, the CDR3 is TGTGCCAGCAGCGGGGGACAGGGCTTGGCTGAAAAACTGTTTTTT.

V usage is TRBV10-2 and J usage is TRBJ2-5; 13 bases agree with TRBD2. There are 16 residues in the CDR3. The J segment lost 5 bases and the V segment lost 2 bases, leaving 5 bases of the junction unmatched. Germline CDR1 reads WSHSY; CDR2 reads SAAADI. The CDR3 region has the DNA TGCGCCAGCAGTGAGCCGACTAGCGGGGGGAGGGAGACCCAGTACTTC. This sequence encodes CASSEPTSGGRETQYF.

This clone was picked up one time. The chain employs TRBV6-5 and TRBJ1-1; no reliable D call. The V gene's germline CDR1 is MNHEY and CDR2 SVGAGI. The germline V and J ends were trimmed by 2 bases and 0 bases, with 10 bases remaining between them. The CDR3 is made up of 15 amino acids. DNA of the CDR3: TGTGCCAGCAGTTACATAGGGAACATGAACACTGAAGCTTTCTTT. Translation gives CASSYIGNMNTEAFF.

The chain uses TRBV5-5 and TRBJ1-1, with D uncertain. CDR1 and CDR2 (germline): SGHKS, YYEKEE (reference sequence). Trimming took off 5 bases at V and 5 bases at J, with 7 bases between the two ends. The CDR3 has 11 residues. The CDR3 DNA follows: TGTGCCAGCAGAAAAAGGACTGAAGCTTTCTTT. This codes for CASRKRTEAFF.

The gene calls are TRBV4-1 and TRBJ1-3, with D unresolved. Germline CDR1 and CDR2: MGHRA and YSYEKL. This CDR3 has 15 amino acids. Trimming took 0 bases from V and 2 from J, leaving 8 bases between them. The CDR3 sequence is CASSQDGGAGNTIYF. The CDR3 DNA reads TGCGCCAGCAGCCAAGACGGCGGGGCTGGAAACACCATATATTTT.

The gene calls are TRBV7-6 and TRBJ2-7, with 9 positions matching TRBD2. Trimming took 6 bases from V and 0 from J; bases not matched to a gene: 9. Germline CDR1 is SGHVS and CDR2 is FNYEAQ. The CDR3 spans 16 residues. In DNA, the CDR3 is TGTGCCAGCAGGCCTACATTAGCGGGAGACTCCTACGAGCAGTACTTC. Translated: CASRPTLAGDSYEQYF.

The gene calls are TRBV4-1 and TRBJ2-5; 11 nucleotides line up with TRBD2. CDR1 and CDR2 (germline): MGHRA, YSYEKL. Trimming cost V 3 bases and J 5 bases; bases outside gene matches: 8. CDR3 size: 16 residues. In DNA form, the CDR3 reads TGCGCCAGCAGCCACCCTCTAGCGGGGGGTCCCGAGACCCAGTACTTC. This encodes CASSHPLAGGPETQYF.

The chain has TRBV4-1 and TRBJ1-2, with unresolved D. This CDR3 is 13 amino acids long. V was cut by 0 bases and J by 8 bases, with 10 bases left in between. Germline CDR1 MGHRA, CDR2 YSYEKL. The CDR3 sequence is CASSQEEYGGYTF. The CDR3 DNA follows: TGCGCCAGCAGCCAAGAGGAATACGGGGGCTACACCTTC.

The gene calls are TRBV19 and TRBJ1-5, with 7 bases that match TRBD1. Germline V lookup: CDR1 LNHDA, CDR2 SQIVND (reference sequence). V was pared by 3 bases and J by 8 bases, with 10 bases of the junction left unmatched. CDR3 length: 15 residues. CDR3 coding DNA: TGTGCCAGTAGTATCACGGACAGGTTATTTGAGCCCCAGCATTTT. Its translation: CASSITDRLFEPQHF.

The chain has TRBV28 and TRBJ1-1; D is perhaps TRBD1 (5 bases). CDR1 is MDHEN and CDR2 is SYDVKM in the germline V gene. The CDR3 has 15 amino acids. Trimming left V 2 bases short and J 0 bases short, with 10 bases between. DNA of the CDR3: TGTGCCAGCAGTTTAGAGGCAGGGCTGAACACTGAAGCTTTCTTT. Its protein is CASSLEAGLNTEAFF.

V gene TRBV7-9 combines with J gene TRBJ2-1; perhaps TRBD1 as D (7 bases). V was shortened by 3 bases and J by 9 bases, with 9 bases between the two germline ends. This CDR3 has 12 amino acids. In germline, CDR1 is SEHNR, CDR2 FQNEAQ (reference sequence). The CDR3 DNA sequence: TGTGCCAGCAGCTTCCAGGGGGGTGAGCAGTTCTTC. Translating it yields CASSFQGGEQFF.

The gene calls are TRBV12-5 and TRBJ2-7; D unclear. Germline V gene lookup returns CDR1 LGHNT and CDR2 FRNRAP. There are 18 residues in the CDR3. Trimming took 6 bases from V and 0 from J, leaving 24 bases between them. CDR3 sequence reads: CASGSPLVDGMISYEQYF. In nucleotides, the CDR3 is TGTGCTAGTGGAAGCCCGCTCGTGGACGGAATGATCTCCTACGAGCAGTACTTC.

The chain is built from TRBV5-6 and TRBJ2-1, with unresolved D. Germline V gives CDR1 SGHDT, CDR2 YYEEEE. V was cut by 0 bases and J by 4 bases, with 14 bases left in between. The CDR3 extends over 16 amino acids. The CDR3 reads CASSLDQQPGYNEQFF. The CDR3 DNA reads TGTGCCAGCAGCTTGGATCAACAGCCAGGTTACAATGAGCAGTTCTTC.

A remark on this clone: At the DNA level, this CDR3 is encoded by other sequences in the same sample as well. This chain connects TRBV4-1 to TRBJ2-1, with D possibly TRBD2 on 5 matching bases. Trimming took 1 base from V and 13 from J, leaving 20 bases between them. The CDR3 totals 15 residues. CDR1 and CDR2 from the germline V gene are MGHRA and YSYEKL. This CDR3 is CASSQGPAGLAEQFF. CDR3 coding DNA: TGCGCCAGCAGCCAAGGTCCCGCTGGACTGGCGGAACAGTTCTTC.

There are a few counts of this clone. The CDR3 nucleotides read TGTGCCAGCAGCTTAGACAGGGCCTTCAGGGGCTACACCTTC. This codes for CASSLDRAFRGYTF. The rearrangement joins TRBV7-9 to TRBJ1-2; tentative D call: TRBD1 (6 bases). Germline V gene data show CDR1 as SEHNR and CDR2 as FQNEAQ (reference sequence). V was cut by 1 base and J by 8 bases, with 14 bases left in between. This CDR3 contains 14 residues.

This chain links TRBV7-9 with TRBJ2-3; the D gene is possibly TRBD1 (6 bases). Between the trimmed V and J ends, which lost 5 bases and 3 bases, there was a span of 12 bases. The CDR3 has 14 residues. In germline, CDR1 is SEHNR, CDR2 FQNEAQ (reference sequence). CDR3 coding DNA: TGTGCCAGCAGCCCCCCAGGGGCTACAGATACGCAGTATTTT. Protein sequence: CASSPPGATDTQYF.

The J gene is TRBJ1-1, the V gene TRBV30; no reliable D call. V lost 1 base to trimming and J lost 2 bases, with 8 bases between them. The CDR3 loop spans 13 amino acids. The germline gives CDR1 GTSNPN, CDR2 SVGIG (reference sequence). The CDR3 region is CAWSAGLNTEAFF. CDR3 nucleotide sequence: TGTGCCTGGAGTGCCGGACTAAACACTGAAGCTTTCTTT.

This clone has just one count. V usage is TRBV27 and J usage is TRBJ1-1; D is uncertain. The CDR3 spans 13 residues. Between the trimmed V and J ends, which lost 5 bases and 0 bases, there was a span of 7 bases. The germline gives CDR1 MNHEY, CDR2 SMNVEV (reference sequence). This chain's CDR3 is CASSMLVNTEAFF. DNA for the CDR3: TGTGCCAGCAGTATGCTGGTGAACACTGAAGCTTTCTTT.

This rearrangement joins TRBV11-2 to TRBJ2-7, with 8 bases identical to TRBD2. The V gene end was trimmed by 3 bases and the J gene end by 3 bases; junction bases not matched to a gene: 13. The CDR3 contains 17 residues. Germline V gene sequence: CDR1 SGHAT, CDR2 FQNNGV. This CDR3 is CASSLGDGPGGHYEQYF. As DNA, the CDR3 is TGTGCCAGCAGCTTGGGTGATGGTCCGGGGGGGCACTACGAGCAGTACTTC. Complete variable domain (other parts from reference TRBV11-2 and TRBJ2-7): EAGVAQSPRYKIIEKRQSVAFWCNPISGHATLYWYQQILGQGPKLLIQFQNNGVVDDSQLPKDRFSAERLKGVDSTLKIQPAKLEDSAVYLCASSLGDGPGGHYEQYFGPGTRLTVT.